The 30 T cell receptor beta chains in this list originate from one sample, sequenced in a study of molecular identifiers for immune sequencing clone quantification. Via MiXCR, TCRdb re-called the PCR reads, giving one row per CDR3 protein. The sample shows about 65,000 distinct CDR3 sequences, 15% to 20% of them seen only once. The sample taken for sequencing was naive CD8+ T cells from blood, with Jurkat cell RNA spiked in. As for subset: FACS-sorted CD8+CD4-CCR7+CD45RA+ naive T cells. The source of these receptors is a human donor in good health. Some libraries in this study had Jurkat cell RNA spiked in.

This clonotype was picked up many times. The rearrangement joins TRBV19 to TRBJ2-7; TRBD1 matches 7 bases. Germline CDR1 and CDR2: LNHDA and SQIVND (reference sequence). Trimming cost V 4 bases and J 3 bases; bases outside gene matches: 6. This CDR3 comprises 14 residues. CDR3 in DNA: TGTGCCAGTAGTAACACCGGGACAGACTACGAGCAGTACTTC. Protein product: CASSNTGTDYEQYF.

This clonotype has a count of ten or more. This sequence joins TRBV6-1 and TRBJ1-5; D is undetermined. The germline V gene has CDR1 MNHNS and CDR2 SASEGT. The V end lost 2 bases, the J end lost 1 base, and 15 bases lay between the germline ends. The CDR3 totals 17 residues. The CDR3 DNA reads TGTGCCAGCAGTGAACGTCGTCAGGCTCTGAGCAATCAGCCCCAGCATTTT. Translating it yields CASSERRQALSNQPQHF.

The chain couples TRBV7-9 to TRBJ2-1, with D unclear. Deletions cut 1 base from V and 2 bases from J, with 6 bases between. This CDR3 comprises 14 residues. Per the germline V gene, CDR1 is SEHNR and CDR2 is FQNEAQ (reference sequence). The DNA for the CDR3 is TGTGCCAGCAGCTTAGTCCTAGCCTACAATGAGCAGTTCTTC. This encodes CASSLVLAYNEQFF.

Of note for this clonotype: The junction shows a germline mismatch at one end, possibly a read error. The chain links TRBV20-1 to TRBJ2-7; no clear D gene. The germline CDR1 and CDR2 sequences are DFQATT and SNEGSKA (reference sequence). This CDR3 comprises 16 residues. The CDR3 reads CSARDISGVLSYGQYF. As DNA, the CDR3 is TGCAGTGCTAGAGATATTTCAGGAGTACTCTCCTACGGGCAGTACTTC.

This clonotype was counted at least ten times. The chain is built from TRBV29-1 and TRBJ1-1; tentative D call: TRBD1 (6 bases). This CDR3 comprises 14 residues. The V gene's germline CDR1 is SQVTM and CDR2 ANQGSEA. V was shortened by 7 bases and J by 1 base, with 16 bases between the two germline ends. For the CDR3, the DNA is TGCAGCGCCGGACAGCGGGGAACGAACACTGAAGCTTTCTTT. Protein sequence: CSAGQRGTNTEAFF.

Ten or more counts support this clonotype. A junction boundary mismatches the germline segment, possibly from a read error. The V call is TRBV23-1, the J call TRBJ2-6; D is possibly TRBD1 (5 bases). TRBV23-1 counts as an open reading frame of uncertain function. This CDR3 is 17 amino acids long. The CDR3 DNA is TGCGCCAGCAGTCAAAAGGAAGAGAGTTCTGGGGCCAACGCCCTGACTTTC. This codes for CASSQKEESSGANALTF.

Details on this clonotype: A much larger clone lies a single base off, so this may be a read error. The V and J genes are TRBV7-9 and TRBJ1-1; D is possibly TRBD1 (6 bases). The V end lost 8 bases, the J end lost 0 bases, and 10 bases lay between the germline ends. The CDR3 loop spans 13 amino acids. CDR1 SEHNR and CDR2 FQNEAQ come from the germline V gene (reference sequence). The CDR3 DNA follows: TGTGCCAGCGGTCCAGGGGTGAACACTGAAGCTTTCTTT. Its translation: CASGPGVNTEAFF.

The chain combines TRBV7-6 with TRBJ2-1; the match to TRBD2 covers 8 bases. Germline CDR1 SGHVS, CDR2 FNYEAQ. Unmatched junction bases numbered 12, after V lost 2 bases and J lost 6 bases. The CDR3 covers 17 residues. The CDR3 DNA sequence: TGTGCCAGCAGCTTAAATTTCAGGGCGGGAGGACGCAATGAGCAGTTCTTC. This gives the protein CASSLNFRAGGRNEQFF.

Note on this clonotype: A much more abundant neighbour one base away suggests this may be a read error. The J gene is TRBJ1-1, the V gene TRBV28, with D hard to call. CDR3 length equals 11 residues. Germline assignment: CDR1 MDHEN and CDR2 SYDVKM. CDR3 residues: CASSFSTEASF. The CDR3 coding sequence is TGTGCCAGCAGTTTCTCCACTGAAGCTTCCTTT.

This clonotype has at least ten counts. The chain joins TRBV13 to TRBJ2-7; D gene uncertain. Germline values: CDR1 PRHDT, CDR2 FYEKMQ (reference sequence). This CDR3 region has 14 residues. The germline V and J ends were trimmed by 5 bases and 0 bases, with 11 bases remaining between them. In DNA, the CDR3 is TGTGCCAGCAGCCCCCCCATACGCTCCTACGAGCAGTACTTC. This encodes CASSPPIRSYEQYF.

Ten or more counts support this clonotype. The rearrangement links TRBV10-1 to TRBJ2-7, with a weak D call TRBD2 (6 bases). Germline-derived CDR1 and CDR2 are WNHNN and SYGVQD (reference sequence). V dropped 11 bases and J dropped 9 bases, with 26 bases sitting between them. The CDR3 has 14 amino acids. The CDR3 DNA reads as TGCGCCGGACCACTGGACGGGAGTAATTATGTGCAGTACTTC. Amino acids: CAGPLDGSNYVQYF.

This clonotype was seen many times. The V gene is TRBV20-1, the J gene TRBJ2-1; 9 nucleotides align to TRBD2. The V and J ends lost 3 bases and 5 bases, in that order; junction bases with no gene match: 8. The CDR3 is 15 residues long. Germline-derived CDR1 and CDR2 are DFQATT and SNEGSKA (reference sequence). CDR3 DNA: TGCAGTGCTAGGGAGCTAGCGGGAATTAACAATGAGCAGTTCTTC. Amino acid sequence: CSARELAGINNEQFF.

The gene calls are TRBV12-3 or TRBV12-4 and TRBJ2-7, with TRBD2 matching 9 bases. Trimming removed 1 base from V and 2 bases from J; junction bases left unmatched: 3. This CDR3 is 15 amino acids long. CDR3 loop: CASSLGGRAPYEQYF. The CDR3, as DNA: TGTGCCAGCAGTTTAGGCGGGAGGGCCCCCTACGAGCAGTACTTC.

In its sample, this clonotype was seen a few times. The gene calls are TRBV27 and TRBJ2-7; a weak D match, TRBD2 (6 bases). The CDR3 covers 11 residues. V lost 7 bases and J 6 bases, leaving 10 bases between the germline ends. Germline V gene lookup returns CDR1 MNHEY and CDR2 SMNVEV (reference sequence). The DNA of the CDR3 is TGTGCCAGCAAGCGGGTGGGCGAGCAGTACTTC. It specifies CASKRVGEQYF.

Ten or more counts support this clonotype. This chain connects TRBV11-2 to TRBJ2-2, with TRBD1 identical over 10 bases. The CDR3 is made up of 15 amino acids. Germline-derived CDR1 and CDR2 are SGHAT and FQNNGV. The trim removed 3 bases at V and 6 bases at J, leaving 4 bases unmatched. CDR3 in DNA: TGTGCCAGCAGCTTTGGGACAGGGGCATCCGGGGAGCTGTTTTTT. Translating it yields CASSFGTGASGELFF.

This clonotype was observed many times. The chain combines TRBV30 with TRBJ2-3; 7 bases map to TRBD2. V gave up 5 bases and J gave up 4 bases; unmatched junction bases: 12. The CDR3 covers 15 residues. Germline CDR1 is GTSNPN and CDR2 is SVGIG (reference sequence). This chain's CDR3 is CAWEPWGRAADTQYF. The CDR3 bases are TGTGCCTGGGAACCTTGGGGGAGGGCCGCAGATACGCAGTATTTT.

This clonotype was counted many times. The rearrangement links TRBV7-6 to TRBJ2-3; TRBD2 agrees at 7 bases. The trim removed 7 bases at V and 5 bases at J, leaving 18 bases unmatched. This CDR3 contains 17 residues. Germline V gives CDR1 SGHVS, CDR2 FNYEAQ. This CDR3 reads CASTVSAGGSGVDTQYF. CDR3 coding DNA: TGTGCCAGCACCGTCTCTGCTGGCGGGAGTGGGGTAGATACGCAGTATTTT.

The sample holds many counts of this clonotype. The V call is TRBV11-2, the J call TRBJ2-7; 7 bases fit TRBD2. V lost 5 bases to trimming and J lost 0 bases; unmatched junction nucleotides: 7. The CDR3 runs 15 residues. Germline CDR1 SGHAT, CDR2 FQNNGV. The CDR3 loop is CASSPSSGDSYEQYF. Here the CDR3 DNA reads TGTGCCAGCAGCCCGTCGAGCGGGGACTCCTACGAGCAGTACTTC.

In its sample, this clonotype was seen a few times. The V and J genes are TRBV12-5 and TRBJ1-2; possibly TRBD1 for D (5 bases). Trimming pared 0 bases from V and 4 bases from J, leaving 15 bases between. In germline, CDR1 is LGHNT, CDR2 FRNRAP. The CDR3 loop spans 16 amino acids. Here the CDR3 DNA reads TGTGCTAGTGGTTTGGTAATGCCAGGGTTTGGCTATGGCTACACCTTC. This translates into CASGLVMPGFGYGYTF.

This clonotype was counted many times. J is TRBJ2-5 and V is TRBV10-3; TRBD1 matches at 7 bases. CDR3 length: 13 residues. Germline loops: CDR1 ENHRY, CDR2 SYGVKD. Trimming removed 10 bases from V and 0 bases from J; junction bases left unmatched: 5. The CDR3 sequence: CAREDRDQETQYF. DNA of the CDR3: TGTGCCAGAGAAGACAGGGACCAAGAGACCCAGTACTTC.

As for this clonotype: This may be a read error, as it is one base from a much larger clone. The chain employs TRBV11-2 and TRBJ2-2; D is perhaps TRBD1 (6 bases). Germline V gene sequence: CDR1 SGHAT, CDR2 FQNNGV. This CDR3 contains 12 residues. CDR3 nucleotides: TGTGGCACCGTGAGGGGGACCGGGGAGCTGTTTTTT. It specifies CGTVRGTGELFF.

This clonotype was observed a handful of times. The V gene is TRBV4-1, the J gene TRBJ2-7; TRBD1 matches at 9 bases. Germline V gene lookup returns CDR1 MGHRA and CDR2 YSYEKL. J was trimmed by 5 bases and V by 4 bases; bases with no gene match: 9. CDR3 size: 15 residues. For the CDR3, the DNA is TGCGCCAGCAGCCCTGGGACAGGGCCCCTCCACGAGCAGTACTTC. Amino acid sequence: CASSPGTGPLHEQYF.

Concerning this clonotype: A much larger clone sits a single nucleotide away, making a read error possible. The chain links TRBV3-1 to TRBJ2-3, with 7 bases matching TRBD2. In germline, CDR1 is LGHDT, CDR2 YNNKEL (reference sequence). The CDR3 loop spans 15 amino acids. Trimming took 4 bases from V and 2 from J; bases not matched to a gene: 6. In DNA form, the CDR3 reads TGTGCCAGCAGCCTCCTAGCGGAATTCACAGATACGCAGTATTTT. This encodes CASSLLAEFTDTQYF.

The rearrangement uses TRBV5-1 and TRBJ2-2, with 10 bases matching TRBD2. Germline CDR1 is SGHRS and CDR2 is YFSETQ. The V and J ends lost 7 bases and 4 bases, in that order; junction bases with no gene match: 13. This CDR3 comprises 17 residues. The CDR3 here is CASGPTGTSDGTGELFF. In DNA form, the CDR3 reads TGCGCCAGCGGACCAACCGGGACTAGCGACGGCACCGGGGAGCTGTTTTTT.

This clonotype was recorded many times. J is TRBJ2-7 and V is TRBV28; unclear D gene. This CDR3 is built from 13 residues. V lost 6 bases to trimming and J lost 2 bases, with 11 bases between them. Germline V gene lookup returns CDR1 MDHEN and CDR2 SYDVKM. This CDR3 reads CASSPLDTYEQYF. CDR3 sequence (DNA): TGTGCCAGCAGCCCCCTTGATACCTACGAGCAGTACTTC.

This clonotype was observed at least ten times. V is TRBV7-8 and J is TRBJ2-1, with 10 bases matching TRBD2. Trimming cost V 4 bases and J 3 bases; bases outside gene matches: 6. The germline CDR1 and CDR2 sequences are SGHVS and FQNEAQ. The CDR3 extends over 16 amino acids. The CDR3 sequence: CASSSFIAGGYNEQFF. CDR3 in DNA: TGTGCCAGCAGCTCATTTATAGCGGGGGGCTACAATGAGCAGTTCTTC. Looking up the rest from reference TRBV7-8 and TRBJ2-1 gives the full variable domain: GAGVSQSPRYKVAKRGQDVALRCDPISGHVSLFWYQQALGQGPEFLTYFQNEAQLDKSGLPSDRFFAERPEGSVSTLKIQRTQQEDSAVYLCASSSFIAGGYNEQFFGPGTRLTVL.

Note on this clonotype: This may stem from a read error, because a much larger clone lies one nucleotide away. The chain links TRBV20-1 to TRBJ1-4, with D uncertain. Germline V gene sequence: CDR1 DFQATT, CDR2 SNEGSKA (reference sequence). The CDR3 extends over 13 amino acids. The CDR3 nucleotides are TGCAGTGCTTTTGTGGAGTTTCATGAAAAACCGTTTTTT. Protein: CSAFVEFHEKPFF.

At least ten counts were recorded for this clonotype. The V gene is TRBV11-3, the J gene TRBJ2-7, with D possibly TRBD1 on 6 matching bases. The ends were cut back, 5 bases at V and 0 bases at J, with 17 bases in the middle. The CDR3 consists of 16 residues. Germline V gene lookup returns CDR1 SGHNT and CDR2 YENEEA. CDR3 sequence: CASSPLGGRGSYEQYF. CDR3 sequence (DNA): TGTGCCAGCAGCCCTCTCGGCGGCAGGGGCTCCTACGAGCAGTACTTC. Full variable domain (rest looked up from reference TRBV11-3 and TRBJ2-7): EAGVVQSPRYKIIEKKQPVAFWCNPISGHNTLYWYLQNLGQGPELLIRYENEEAVDDSQLPKDRFSAERLKGVDSTLKIQPAELGDSAVYLCASSPLGGRGSYEQYFGPGTRLTVT.

This clonotype was seen many times. CDR3 region: CASSRWAGGDYNEQFF. As DNA, the CDR3 is TGCGCCAGCAGCCGCTGGGCGGGAGGGGATTACAATGAGCAGTTCTTC. The chain couples TRBV4-3 to TRBJ2-1, with 9 bases aligning to TRBD2. Germline CDR1 is LGHNA and CDR2 is YSLEER. The V gene end was trimmed by 4 bases and the J gene end by 4 bases; junction bases not matched to a gene: 8. This CDR3 contains 16 residues.

This clonotype was seen ten or more times. The V and J genes are TRBV13 and TRBJ2-3; the D gene is possibly TRBD2 (6 bases). This CDR3 is 16 amino acids long. The V gene lost 4 bases and the J gene lost 4 bases, with 18 bases spanning the gap. Germline values: CDR1 PRHDT, CDR2 FYEKMQ (reference sequence). The CDR3 coding sequence is TGTGCCAGCAGCTCCGTGTTTGGAGCTAGCGCAGATACGCAGTATTTT. It encodes CASSSVFGASADTQYF.